This entry features one TCR beta chain sequence. These data come from a study of T cell repertoires in cytomegalovirus infection. The CDR3 consists of 15 residues. Germline CDR1 and CDR2: DFQATT and SNEGSKA (reference sequence). The germline V and J ends were trimmed by 4 bases and 3 bases, with 18 bases remaining between them. One entry per CDR3 protein, called by TCRdb with MiXCR from the reads. The profile shows about 490,000 distinct CDR3 sequences, more than 15% of them singletons. This clonotype was obtained from a human donor in good health (CMV status not recorded). Some clones in this sample may be carry-over from other donors' samples. The sample consisted of CD8+ T cells from PBMCs. The chain links TRBV20-1 to TRBJ1-2; D is undetermined. CDR3 bases: TGCAGTGCTAACCATCAGCGGGGAGCTTACTATGGCTACACCTTC. Amino acid sequence: CSANHQRGAYYGYTF.